This TCR beta chain emerged from a study of T cells in Graves' hyperthyroidism and ophthalmopathy. Study-wide context: Peripheral blood samples were taken at initial diagnosis, prior to any treatment. Whole-study results and caveats: For ophthalmopathy, model prediction preceded onset by a median around 7 months.

Graves' hyperthyroidism is called stable when ophthalmopathy does not progress within 18 months. The CDR3 loop spans 14 amino acids. The germline gives CDR1 DFQATT, CDR2 SNEGSKA (reference sequence). Trimming stripped 0 bases from V and 6 bases from J, with 11 bases between. This clonotype was recorded at least ten times. Its target is not known. TCR beta CDR3 sequences were amplified from RNA transcripts. The primer set for the first-round RT-PCR of the TCR CDR3 was HTBI. One entry per CDR3 protein, called by TCRdb with MiXCR from the multiplex PCR reads. The sample consists of approximately 320,000 distinct CDR3 sequences, around 16% of them appearing once.

The TCR was taken from a man aged 25 to 40 with Graves' hyperthyroidism. V is TRBV20-1 and J is TRBJ1-4; D remains unclear. The sample taken for sequencing was blood. CDR3 in DNA: TGCAGTGCTAGAGATCGGCGTGCCGATGAAAAACTGTTTTTT. Protein sequence: CSARDRRADEKLFF.